These T cell receptor beta chains were read from a single sample in a study of blood T cells in healthy people across ages. One entry per CDR3 protein, called by TCRdb with MiXCR from the 5' RACE reads. The sample includes some 1.5 million distinct CDR3 sequences, 40% to 45% of them seen just once. Sequenced: blood. The receptors come from a woman under 30 in good health. CDR3s include the opening cysteine and the closing phenylalanine or tryptophan. The order of the fields is J gene, D gene, clone size, V gene, CDR3 DNA, CDR3 protein. A D gene is named only where the DNA matches it firmly. Size tells how often a clone was seen (once, few, many) or the class of an expanded clone, and some rows leave it out.

j_gene: TRBJ1-4
d_gene: TRBD1
abundance: few
v_gene: TRBV5-6
CDR3nt: TGTGCCAGCAGACAGGGACAGGGGCACGAAAAACTGTTTTTT
CDR3aa: CASRQGQGHEKLFF

j_gene: TRBJ2-1
d_gene: TRBD1
abundance: -
v_gene: TRBV6-2/TRBV6-3
CDR3nt: TGTGCCAGCAGAGCCGGGACAGCTGACAATGAGCAGTTCTTC
CDR3aa: CASRAGTADNEQFF

j_gene: TRBJ2-1
d_gene: -
abundance: -
v_gene: TRBV7-6
CDR3nt: TGTGCCAGCAGCTTAGCCGCGAGTCGTCAGAATGAGCAGTTCTTC
CDR3aa: CASSLAASRQNEQFF

j_gene: TRBJ1-6
d_gene: -
abundance: -
v_gene: TRBV4-1
CDR3nt: TGCGCCCGCAGCCAGACAGCTACTTATAATTCACCCCTCCACTTT
CDR3aa: CARSQTATYNSPLHF

j_gene: TRBJ2-4
d_gene: TRBD1
abundance: -
v_gene: TRBV15
CDR3nt: TGTGCCACCAGCAGAGGCGGACAGGGGAATGTCAAAAACATTCAGTACTTC
CDR3aa: CATSRGGQGNVKNIQYF

j_gene: TRBJ2-1
d_gene: -
abundance: -
v_gene: TRBV27
CDR3nt: TGTGCCAGCAGTTTGGAGGGACGCCTCACCTACGAGCAGTTCTTC
CDR3aa: CASSLEGRLTYEQFF

j_gene: TRBJ2-7
d_gene: -
abundance: few
v_gene: TRBV4-1
CDR3nt: TGCGCCAGCAGCCATAAAGTCAGGGCCCATTACGAGCAGTACTTC
CDR3aa: CASSHKVRAHYEQYF

j_gene: TRBJ2-3
d_gene: -
abundance: -
v_gene: TRBV10-3
CDR3nt: TGTGCCAGCAGGACCGCAGGAGGTCTGACGTATTTT
CDR3aa: CASRTAGGLTYF

j_gene: TRBJ2-3
d_gene: TRBD2
abundance: -
v_gene: TRBV12-3/TRBV12-4
CDR3nt: TGTGCCAGCATCCTACTAGCGGTCACAGATACGCAGTATTTT
CDR3aa: CASILLAVTDTQYF

j_gene: TRBJ1-2
d_gene: -
abundance: -
v_gene: TRBV27
CDR3nt: TGTGCCAGCCAAACAACTTACGGAGAAGGCTACACCTTC
CDR3aa: CASQTTYGEGYTF

j_gene: TRBJ1-5
d_gene: -
abundance: few
v_gene: TRBV4-2
CDR3nt: TGTGCCAGCAGCCAAGGGATGGACCACAATCAGCCCCAGCATTTT
CDR3aa: CASSQGMDHNQPQHF

j_gene: TRBJ2-1
d_gene: -
abundance: -
v_gene: TRBV6-2/TRBV6-3
CDR3nt: TGTGCCAGCAGCTGGGGCCGGACCGGGCAGTTCTTC
CDR3aa: CASSWGRTGQFF

j_gene: TRBJ2-3
d_gene: -
abundance: few
v_gene: TRBV7-7
CDR3nt: TGTGCTAGCAGCTCCCGGCTCCCAGATACGCAGTATTTT
CDR3aa: CASSSRLPDTQYF

j_gene: TRBJ2-1
d_gene: -
abundance: -
v_gene: TRBV7-9
CDR3nt: TGTGCCAGCAGCGTCCTAGCGCGTAATGAGCAGTTCTTC
CDR3aa: CASSVLARNEQFF

j_gene: TRBJ2-1
d_gene: TRBD2
abundance: few
v_gene: TRBV4-1
CDR3nt: TGCGCCAGCAGCCAAGTACTAGCGGGGGATTACAATGAGCAGTTCTTC
CDR3aa: CASSQVLAGDYNEQFF

j_gene: TRBJ2-7
d_gene: -
abundance: -
v_gene: TRBV27
CDR3nt: TGTGCCAGCAGTTCAATAATGGTGGCTAGCGAGAGCTACGAGCAGTACTTC
CDR3aa: CASSSIMVASESYEQYF

j_gene: TRBJ2-5
d_gene: -
abundance: -
v_gene: TRBV5-6
CDR3nt: TGTGCCAGCCGTGGGGGCTCCAAGGAGACCCAGTACTTC
CDR3aa: CASRGGSKETQYF

j_gene: TRBJ2-1
d_gene: TRBD2
abundance: few
v_gene: TRBV7-2
CDR3nt: TGTGCCAGCAGCTTAGACGCTAGCGGGAGATGGTTCTTC
CDR3aa: CASSLDASGRWFF

j_gene: TRBJ2-1
d_gene: TRBD1
abundance: -
v_gene: TRBV3-1
CDR3nt: TGTGCCAGCAGCCGGAAAGAGGGACAGCTCTACAATGAGCAGTTCTTC
CDR3aa: CASSRKEGQLYNEQFF

j_gene: TRBJ2-3
d_gene: -
abundance: -
v_gene: TRBV29-1
CDR3nt: TGCAGCGTTCAAAGGGCACCCGGGGGAGAGTCCACAGATACGCAGTATTTT
CDR3aa: CSVQRAPGGESTDTQYF

j_gene: TRBJ2-5
d_gene: TRBD1
abundance: -
v_gene: TRBV10-3
CDR3nt: TGTGCCATCGGTATCGCCGGGACAGGGGCCGGTGAGCAGTACTTC
CDR3aa: CAIGIAGTGAGEQYF

j_gene: TRBJ2-5
d_gene: TRBD1
abundance: many
v_gene: TRBV30
CDR3nt: TGTGCCTGGGCCCGACAGGGGCTAATTCAAGAGACCCAGTACTTC
CDR3aa: CAWARQGLIQETQYF

j_gene: TRBJ1-5
d_gene: -
abundance: few
v_gene: TRBV13
CDR3nt: TGTGCCAGCAGCTCCGGACAGTTAAATCAGCCCCAGCATTTT
CDR3aa: CASSSGQLNQPQHF

j_gene: TRBJ2-5
d_gene: TRBD1
abundance: -
v_gene: TRBV6-2/TRBV6-3
CDR3nt: TGTGCCAGCAGCAGCCGACAGGGGATTCTCGAGACCCAGTACTTC
CDR3aa: CASSSRQGILETQYF

j_gene: TRBJ1-2
d_gene: -
abundance: many
v_gene: TRBV6-2/TRBV6-3
CDR3nt: TGTGCCAGCAGTTACTCGCCTCATGGCTACACCTTC
CDR3aa: CASSYSPHGYTF

j_gene: TRBJ2-1
d_gene: -
abundance: -
v_gene: TRBV7-9
CDR3nt: TGTGCCAGCAGCCACAGCGGGCCTTACAATGAGCAGTTCTTC
CDR3aa: CASSHSGPYNEQFF

j_gene: TRBJ1-5
d_gene: -
abundance: few
v_gene: TRBV28
CDR3nt: TGTGCCAGCAGTCTAATGTCTGCGGGGGGTACGCATCAGCCCCAGCATTTT
CDR3aa: CASSLMSAGGTHQPQHF

j_gene: TRBJ2-5
d_gene: TRBD2
abundance: -
v_gene: TRBV29-1
CDR3nt: TGCAGCGTTGAAGTTTTACTGGCGGGGGTCAATGAGCAGTACTTC
CDR3aa: CSVEVLLAGVNEQYF

j_gene: TRBJ1-2
d_gene: -
abundance: -
v_gene: TRBV7-2
CDR3nt: TGTGCCAGCAGCGCAGATGCCTACACCTTC
CDR3aa: CASSADAYTF

j_gene: TRBJ1-2
d_gene: -
abundance: few
v_gene: TRBV7-2
CDR3nt: TGTGCCAGCAGCTTAGAGCGAACGGGCTATGGCTACACCTTC
CDR3aa: CASSLERTGYGYTF

j_gene: TRBJ2-3
d_gene: TRBD2
abundance: -
v_gene: TRBV4-1
CDR3nt: TGCGCCAGCAGCCAAGATGGGATAGCGGGACTGAAAGATACGCAGTATTTT
CDR3aa: CASSQDGIAGLKDTQYF

j_gene: TRBJ1-2
d_gene: -
abundance: many
v_gene: TRBV12-3/TRBV12-4
CDR3nt: TGTGCCAGCAGCTTTGGTAACTATGGCTACACCTTC
CDR3aa: CASSFGNYGYTF

j_gene: TRBJ2-5
d_gene: -
abundance: few
v_gene: TRBV4-3
CDR3nt: TGCGCCAGCAGCCAAGATACCTACCAAGAGACCCAGTACTTC
CDR3aa: CASSQDTYQETQYF

j_gene: TRBJ2-1
d_gene: -
abundance: few
v_gene: TRBV10-3
CDR3nt: TGTGCCATCAGTGAGTCGACGGTGGCTGGGACTGTCTACAATGAGCAGTTCTTC
CDR3aa: CAISESTVAGTVYNEQFF

j_gene: TRBJ1-2
d_gene: TRBD1
abundance: -
v_gene: TRBV7-9
CDR3nt: TGTGCCAGCAGCTTATTACAGGGGGCATGCACCTTC
CDR3aa: CASSLLQGACTF

j_gene: TRBJ1-2
d_gene: TRBD1
abundance: -
v_gene: TRBV29-1
CDR3nt: TGCAGTGTGAGAGGGACAGGCAAATCCTATGGCTACACCTTC
CDR3aa: CSVRGTGKSYGYTF

j_gene: TRBJ2-7
d_gene: TRBD2
abundance: -
v_gene: TRBV6-6
CDR3nt: TGTGCCAGCAGCCTCCCCATAGCGGGTAAGGACTCCGAGCAGTACTTC
CDR3aa: CASSLPIAGKDSEQYF

j_gene: TRBJ1-1
d_gene: -
abundance: -
v_gene: TRBV13
CDR3nt: TGTGCCAGCAGCCCCCGACAAAACTCTTACCGAGCTTTCTTT
CDR3aa: CASSPRQNSYRAFF

j_gene: TRBJ2-7
d_gene: -
abundance: -
v_gene: TRBV12-3/TRBV12-4
CDR3nt: TGTGCCAGCAGTTTAAAGCGGACTTCCACCTACGAGCAGTACTTC
CDR3aa: CASSLKRTSTYEQYF

j_gene: TRBJ2-1
d_gene: -
abundance: many
v_gene: TRBV14
CDR3nt: TGTGCCAGCAGCCAAGATTGGTCCTACAATGAGCAGTTCTTC
CDR3aa: CASSQDWSYNEQFF

j_gene: TRBJ2-1
d_gene: TRBD1
abundance: few
v_gene: TRBV3-1
CDR3nt: TGTGCCAGCAGCCCCCAGATGGGGACAGGTTCAAATGAGCAGTTCTTC
CDR3aa: CASSPQMGTGSNEQFF

j_gene: TRBJ2-7
d_gene: TRBD1
abundance: few
v_gene: TRBV20-1
CDR3nt: TGCAGTGCTAGGACTACGACAGGGGGCTTCTACAATGAGCAGTACTTC
CDR3aa: CSARTTTGGFYNEQYF

j_gene: TRBJ2-6
d_gene: -
abundance: few
v_gene: TRBV2
CDR3nt: TGTGCCAGCGGCGGATTTGGGGCCAACGTCCTGACTTTC
CDR3aa: CASGGFGANVLTF

j_gene: TRBJ2-1
d_gene: TRBD1
abundance: once
v_gene: TRBV7-2
CDR3nt: TGTGCCAGCAGCCCCCTGACAGGGACAGGGCAGTTCTTC
CDR3aa: CASSPLTGTGQFF

j_gene: TRBJ1-5
d_gene: -
abundance: -
v_gene: TRBV6-5
CDR3nt: TGTGCCAGCAGAGCTTACCTAAATCAGCCCCAGCATTTT
CDR3aa: CASRAYLNQPQHF

j_gene: TRBJ1-2
d_gene: -
abundance: -
v_gene: TRBV12-3/TRBV12-4
CDR3nt: TGTGCCAGCAGTTTATTACTAAAGGAACCGACGGTGGGCTATGGCTACACCTTC
CDR3aa: CASSLLLKEPTVGYGYTF

j_gene: TRBJ2-1
d_gene: TRBD1
abundance: few
v_gene: TRBV4-3
CDR3nt: TGCGCCAGCAGCCAAGCCGGGACAGGGGACAATGAGCAGTTCTTC
CDR3aa: CASSQAGTGDNEQFF

j_gene: TRBJ2-7
d_gene: -
abundance: -
v_gene: TRBV11-3
CDR3nt: TGTGCTTCGGGGGAGAAATACGAGCAGTACTTC
CDR3aa: CASGEKYEQYF

j_gene: TRBJ2-7
d_gene: -
abundance: few
v_gene: TRBV15
CDR3nt: TGTGCCACCGGCGTTTCAGTGTACGAGCAGTACTTC
CDR3aa: CATGVSVYEQYF

j_gene: TRBJ1-1
d_gene: -
abundance: -
v_gene: TRBV29-1
CDR3nt: TGCAGCGTTGAAGATCCCCCGGGCCCTGAAGCTTTCTTT
CDR3aa: CSVEDPPGPEAFF

j_gene: TRBJ2-7
d_gene: -
abundance: -
v_gene: TRBV4-1
CDR3nt: TGCGCCAGCAGCAAAGGCCCATTGGGCCCCGGGACTCAGTACTTC
CDR3aa: CASSKGPLGPGTQYF

j_gene: TRBJ1-1
d_gene: -
abundance: few
v_gene: TRBV6-2/TRBV6-3
CDR3nt: TGTGCCAGCAGGGGTGATACAGGGCGCACTGAAGCTTTCTTT
CDR3aa: CASRGDTGRTEAFF

j_gene: TRBJ2-2
d_gene: -
abundance: -
v_gene: TRBV29-1
CDR3nt: TGCAGCGTTCTTTGGGGTACCGGGGAGCTGTTTTTT
CDR3aa: CSVLWGTGELFF

j_gene: TRBJ1-2
d_gene: -
abundance: -
v_gene: TRBV20-1
CDR3nt: TGCAGTGCTCTTCCTCCGCTATCTCCCGGCTACACCTTC
CDR3aa: CSALPPLSPGYTF

j_gene: TRBJ2-1
d_gene: -
abundance: -
v_gene: TRBV20-1
CDR3nt: TGCAGTGCTGTCTGGGGGTCGACCTACAATGAGCAGTTCTTC
CDR3aa: CSAVWGSTYNEQFF

j_gene: TRBJ2-3
d_gene: TRBD2
abundance: few
v_gene: TRBV4-3
CDR3nt: TGCGCCAGCAGCCAAGAGCTTAGCGGGAGGGCCTTCCCGTCAGATACGCAGTATTTT
CDR3aa: CASSQELSGRAFPSDTQYF

j_gene: TRBJ2-4
d_gene: -
abundance: -
v_gene: TRBV28
CDR3nt: TGTGCCAGCAGTTTACGGGGAATTACATTTAACAATGAGCAGTACTTC
CDR3aa: CASSLRGITFNNEQYF

j_gene: TRBJ1-5
d_gene: -
abundance: -
v_gene: TRBV18
CDR3nt: TGTGCCAGCTCACCAGGGACTCAGCCCCAGCATTTT
CDR3aa: CASSPGTQPQHF

j_gene: TRBJ2-7
d_gene: -
abundance: -
v_gene: TRBV7-9
CDR3nt: TGTGCCAGCAGCTTTTCAACAGGGATGACCTACGAGCAGTACTTC
CDR3aa: CASSFSTGMTYEQYF

j_gene: TRBJ2-7
d_gene: -
abundance: -
v_gene: TRBV7-9
CDR3nt: TGTGCCAGCAGCTTAGCAGACAGGAGACCCTACGAGCAGTACTTC
CDR3aa: CASSLADRRPYEQYF